The 25 T cell receptor beta chains reported below all come from one sample, sequenced in a study of T cell responses to AZD1222 COVID-19 vaccine. Data came from immunoSEQ multiplex PCR; TCRdb stores just in-frame clones and leaves some out. The table shows 130,000 or so clones, with 90% occurring only once. The sequencing used peripheral blood, collected on day 0 of AZD1222 vaccination. The receptor source for this set is an adult in good health.

This clone showed up just once. The chain carries TRBV28 and TRBJ2-7; 9 bases map to TRBD2. From germline, CDR1 is MDHEN and CDR2 SYDVKM. The CDR3 spans 17 residues. With V trimmed by 8 bases and J by 2 bases, 16 bases remained unmatched. CDR3 amino acids: CASALSRGAGGPYEQYF. CDR3 DNA: TGTGCCAGCGCCCTTTCGAGGGGGGCGGGAGGGCCCTACGAGCAGTACTTC.

The chain carries TRBV6-1 and TRBJ2-2; tentative D call: TRBD1 (6 bases). CDR3 size: 15 residues. CDR1 is MNHNS, CDR2 SASEGT, per germline. The V end was cut by 2 bases, the J end by 2 bases, with 9 bases between. CDR3 nucleotide sequence: TGTGCCAGCAGTGAACCAGGGGCCAACACCGGGGAGCTGTTTTTT. Its protein product is CASSEPGANTGELFF.

The CDR3 region is CASSLEDWETQYF. The CDR3 DNA is TGCGCCAGCAGCTTGGAGGATTGGGAGACCCAGTACTTC. The J gene is TRBJ2-5, the V gene TRBV5-1; D gene ambiguous. The germline V and J ends were trimmed by 0 bases and 5 bases, with 8 bases remaining between them. This CDR3 has 13 residues. Looked up from germline, CDR1 is SGHRS and CDR2 is YFSETQ.

This clone showed up just a few times. CDR3 protein: CASSSTQGAKKLFF. As DNA, the CDR3 is TGTGCCAGCAGTTCGACGCAGGGGGCGAAAAAACTGTTTTTT. The rearrangement joins TRBV6-5 to TRBJ1-4, with 8 bases lining up with TRBD1. This CDR3 region has 14 residues. Trimming removed 4 bases from V and 9 bases from J; junction bases left unmatched: 7. Germline V lookup: CDR1 MNHEY, CDR2 SVGAGI.

This CDR3 is CAISNGQGGNQPQHF. The DNA of the CDR3 is TGTGCCATCAGTAACGGACAGGGGGGGAATCAGCCCCAGCATTTT. The chain couples TRBV10-3 to TRBJ1-5; 10 bases agree with TRBD1. This CDR3 has 15 amino acids. The V segment lost 5 bases and the J segment 4 bases; nucleotides outside the gene matches: 5. CDR1 is ENHRY and CDR2 is SYGVKD in the germline V gene.

This chain connects TRBV5-1 to TRBJ2-7; 8 bases fit TRBD2. Germline lookup yields CDR1 SGHRS and CDR2 YFSETQ. V gave up 4 bases and J gave up 0 bases; unmatched junction bases: 6. The CDR3 is made up of 15 amino acids. The CDR3 loop reads CASSRGGRSSYEQYF. The CDR3 bases are TGCGCCAGCAGCCGGGGGGGACGGAGCTCCTACGAGCAGTACTTC.

The chain uses TRBV5-1 and TRBJ2-4, with D possibly matching TRBD1 (6 bases). There are 13 residues in the CDR3. Per the germline V gene, CDR1 is SGHRS and CDR2 is YFSETQ. Between the trimmed V and J ends, which lost 1 base and 6 bases, there was a span of 8 bases. CDR3 region: CASSLTGLNIQYF. In DNA form, the CDR3 reads TGCGCCAGCAGCTTGACAGGGTTAAACATTCAGTACTTC.

This sequence joins TRBV4-3 and TRBJ2-1; D might be TRBD1 (8 bases). With 3 bases removed from V and 8 bases from J, the gap between germline ends came to 32 bases. This CDR3 region has 20 residues. Per germline, CDR1 LGHNA and CDR2 YSLEER. CDR3 region: CASSQAPNAGGGSFLDEQFF. The CDR3 nucleotides read TGCGCCAGCAGCCAGGCCCCCAATGCAGGGGGCGGGAGTTTTTTGGATGAGCAGTTCTTC.

The chain couples TRBV10-3 to TRBJ2-7; 12 bases map to TRBD1. Germline lookup yields CDR1 ENHRY and CDR2 SYGVKD. The CDR3 sequence is 14 residues long. V gave up 6 bases and J gave up 5 bases; unmatched junction bases: 5. CDR3 bases: TGTGCCATCAGCGGGGGACAGGGGGCCCACGAGCAGTACTTC. Its protein is CAISGGQGAHEQYF.

This chain links TRBV19 with TRBJ2-1; D remains ambiguous. V lost 2 bases and J lost 0, with 23 bases in between. Germline-derived CDR1 and CDR2 are LNHDA and SQIVND (reference sequence). The CDR3 sequence is 20 residues long. This chain's CDR3 is CASSIRPSGRHAVSYNEQFF. Here the CDR3 DNA reads TGTGCCAGTAGTATACGACCCTCCGGACGTCACGCGGTCTCCTACAATGAGCAGTTCTTC.

The chain employs TRBV19 and TRBJ2-7; TRBD1 is a possible D gene (6 bases). CDR1 and CDR2 from the germline V gene are LNHDA and SQIVND (reference sequence). Deletions cut 1 base from V and 7 bases from J, with 8 bases between. This CDR3 is built from 12 residues. CDR3 in DNA: TGTGCCAGTAGTATAGGGACAGCGGAGCAGTACTTC. This gives the protein CASSIGTAEQYF.

The chain recombines TRBV7-3 with TRBJ2-2, with TRBD1 matching over 9 bases. The CDR3 totals 18 residues. V lost 5 bases, J lost 6 bases, and 16 bases stayed unmatched. Germline CDR1 SGHTA, CDR2 FQGTGA. CDR3: CASSRAGRGQGGAGELFF. CDR3 in DNA: TGTGCCAGCAGCAGGGCAGGGAGGGGACAGGGAGGCGCCGGGGAGCTGTTTTTT.

The rearrangement uses TRBV3-1 (or the pseudogene TRBV3-2) and TRBJ2-5; 7 bases agree with TRBD2. Unmatched junction bases numbered 13, after V lost 10 bases and J lost 5 bases. Per germline, CDR1 LGHDT and CDR2 YNNKEL (reference sequence). The CDR3 totals 14 residues. CDR3 sequence (DNA): TGTGCCACCCAAGAGGGAGGGCCCCGGGAGACCCAGTACTTC. It specifies CATQEGGPRETQYF.

The V gene is TRBV10-2, the J gene TRBJ2-2, with 12 bases identical to TRBD2. Trimming cost V 8 bases and J 2 bases; bases outside gene matches: 9. Germline CDR1 and CDR2: WSHSY and SAAADI. The CDR3 sequence is 17 residues long. The CDR3 region has the DNA TGCGCCAGCCTTGCTAGCGGGAGGGCCAGTAACACCGGGGAGCTGTTTTTT. This codes for CASLASGRASNTGELFF.

This chain links TRBV19 with TRBJ2-3, with 8 bases identical to TRBD1. The junction had 1 base not matched to a gene; V was cut back by 7 bases and J by 1 base. CDR3 length: 13 residues. CDR1 and CDR2 from the germline V gene are LNHDA and SQIVND (reference sequence). CDR3 sequence reads: CASKGQGTDTQYF. CDR3 sequence (DNA): TGTGCCAGTAAGGGACAGGGCACAGATACGCAGTATTTT. The entire variable domain, with the rest obtained from reference TRBV19 and TRBJ2-3, is as follows: DGGITQSPKYLFRKEGQNVTLSCEQNLNHDAMYWYRQDPGQGLRLIYYSQIVNDFQKGDIAEGYSVSREKKESFPLTVTSAQKNPTAFYLCASKGQGTDTQYFGPGTRLTVL.

This chain connects TRBV19 to TRBJ2-7, with D unclear. Germline V gene data show CDR1 as LNHDA and CDR2 as SQIVND (reference sequence). The CDR3 extends over 13 amino acids. The V gene lost 7 bases and the J gene lost 3 bases, with 13 bases spanning the gap. CDR3 in DNA: TGTGCCAGTAATGACGGGCCTCACTACGAGCAGTACTTC. It yields the protein CASNDGPHYEQYF.

The CDR3 region has the DNA TGTGCCAGCAGCTTAAGCGACAGAAGCACAGATACGCAGTATTTT. It translates to CASSLSDRSTDTQYF. The chain combines TRBV11-1 with TRBJ2-3; tentative D call: TRBD1 (5 bases). This CDR3 is built from 15 residues. Germline V lookup: CDR1 SGHAT, CDR2 FQDESV (reference sequence). V lost 2 bases and J 0 bases, leaving 9 bases between the germline ends.

The CDR3 sequence: CASSLPSASGAKNIQYF. CDR3 bases: TGTGCCAGCAGTCTCCCCAGCGCGAGCGGGGCCAAAAACATTCAGTACTTC. This rearrangement joins TRBV28 to TRBJ2-4; tentative D call: TRBD2 (6 bases). This CDR3 has 17 amino acids. Trimming shortened V by 5 bases and J by 1 base, and 18 bases separated the two germline ends. Germline V lookup: CDR1 MDHEN, CDR2 SYDVKM.

This clone was counted a single time. The rearrangement uses TRBV3-1 (or the pseudogene TRBV3-2) and TRBJ1-4; maybe TRBD1 (5 bases). In germline, CDR1 is LGHDT, CDR2 YNNKEL (reference sequence). The CDR3 spans 15 residues. The V end lost 3 bases, the J end lost 8 bases, and 16 bases lay between the germline ends. The CDR3 spells CASSHGALGEEKLFF. The CDR3 DNA reads TGTGCCAGCAGCCATGGGGCGCTGGGTGAGGAAAAACTGTTTTTT.

Written as DNA, the CDR3 is TGTGCCAGCAGCGGGCAGGGGACCTTAAACACCGGGGAGCTGTTTTTT. It yields the protein CASSGQGTLNTGELFF. The chain recombines TRBV7-2 with TRBJ2-2, with a tentative D call TRBD1 (6 bases). The V gene lost 5 bases and the J gene lost 2 bases, with 15 bases spanning the gap. The CDR3 extends over 16 amino acids. CDR1 and CDR2 from the germline V gene are SGHTA and FQGNSA.

The J gene is TRBJ2-1, the V gene TRBV27; 8 bases align to TRBD2. V shed 6 bases, J shed 7 bases, and the junction held 8 bases outside the gene matches. The CDR3 extends over 14 amino acids. CDR1 is MNHEY, CDR2 SMNVEV, per germline (reference sequence). CDR3 protein: CASRASGSQNEQFF. CDR3 DNA sequence: TGTGCCAGCAGGGCCAGCGGGAGTCAGAATGAGCAGTTCTTC.

The chain employs TRBV18 and TRBJ2-3; D gene ambiguous. CDR1 is KGHSH, CDR2 LQKENI, per germline. The CDR3 loop spans 12 amino acids. Trimming shortened V by 6 bases and J by 4 bases, and 8 bases separated the two germline ends. CDR3 sequence reads: CASSPGPDTQYF. Written as DNA, the CDR3 is TGTGCCAGCTCTCCCGGACCAGATACGCAGTATTTT. Based on the CDR3 plus reference TRBV18 and TRBJ2-3, the full variable domain is NAGVMQNPRHLVRRRGQEARLRCSPMKGHSHVYWYRQLPEEGLKFMVYLQKENIIDESGMPKERFSAEFPKEGPSILRIQQVVRGDSAAYFCASSPGPDTQYFGPGTRLTVL.

The chain recombines TRBV3-1 (or the pseudogene TRBV3-2) with TRBJ1-2; D is unclear. CDR1 LGHDT and CDR2 YNNKEL come from the germline V gene (reference sequence). Trimming left V 0 bases short and J 0 bases short, with 8 bases between. The CDR3 has 15 amino acids. The CDR3 sequence: CASSQEGTPNYGYTF. In DNA, the CDR3 is TGTGCCAGCAGCCAAGAAGGCACACCTAACTATGGCTACACCTTC.

CDR3 amino acids: CASSQVGGRGTQYF. The CDR3 DNA sequence: TGCGCCAGCAGCCAAGTAGGCGGGAGAGGTACGCAGTATTTT. J is TRBJ2-3 and V is TRBV4-1; 7 bases agree with TRBD2. J gave up 8 bases and V 1 base, and 6 bases lay outside the gene matches. This CDR3 has 14 amino acids. The germline CDR1 and CDR2 sequences are MGHRA and YSYEKL.

The J gene is TRBJ2-1, the V gene TRBV15; 14 positions agree with TRBD2. With 3 bases clipped from V and 7 bases from J, the junction kept 5 bases outside the gene matches. Germline values: CDR1 LNHNV, CDR2 YYDKDF (reference sequence). The CDR3 loop spans 16 amino acids. The CDR3 DNA sequence: TGTGCCACCAGCAGCAGACTAGCGGGAGGGTCTAATGAGCAGTTCTTC. This gives the protein CATSSRLAGGSNEQFF.